This TCR beta chain was captured in a study of T-cell reconstitution after alpha-beta-depleted transplantation in children. This clonotype showed up many times. TCRbeta library construction was performed incorporating unique molecular identifiers. MiXCR, run by TCRdb on the PCR reads, gives a single entry per CDR3 protein. The table lists hundreds of thousands of distinct CDR3 sequences, approximately 11% of them singletons, with 28% in the top ten. The CDR3 is 14 residues long. Per the germline V gene, CDR1 is MDHEN and CDR2 is SYDVKM. Between the trimmed V and J ends, which lost 7 bases and 0 bases, there was a span of 12 bases.

The specimen comprised PBMCs, sampled before TCRalphabeta/CD19-depleted stem cell transplant. This TCR came from a child less than two years old with acute myeloid leukemia, due to receive a stem cell transplant. The chain recombines TRBV28 with TRBJ1-1, with TRBD1 as a possible D gene (5 bases). CDR3 in amino acids: CASKGAGMNTEAFF. The DNA for the CDR3 is TGTGCCAGCAAAGGGGCGGGAATGAACACTGAAGCTTTCTTT.